This T cell receptor beta chain was sequenced for a study of identical twins' blood T cells. Study outcomes and limitations: Mainly, cloneset size products determined shared clonotypes, twins included.

A word on this clonotype: Its target is unknown. At one of its ends the junction is not consistent with the germline gene, which may arise from a read error.

Germline loops: CDR1 SGHTA, CDR2 FQGNSA. This CDR3 contains 14 residues. Each CDR3 protein is one row after TCRdb ran MiXCR on the 5' RACE reads. The profile shows a few hundred thousand distinct CDR3 sequences, 28% of them singletons. Sequencing was carried out using PBMCs. This chain links TRBV7-2 with TRBJ2-7; no definite D call. The sequence came from a woman between 18 and 55 years old in good health. CDR3: CVSSLMSASYEQYF. CDR3 nucleotide sequence: TGTGTCAGCAGCTTAATGTCAGCCTCCTACGAGCAGTACTTC.